A selection of T cell receptor beta chains follows, all from one sample in a study of cytomegalovirus exposure and HLA in healthy donors. Sequencing used immunoSEQ multiplex PCR; TCRdb keeps in-frame clones, though not all of them. The table lists about 120,000 clones, approximately 80% of them singletons. What was sequenced was PBMCs. The source of these receptors is a male donor in good health and CMV-seropositive. CDR3s include the opening cysteine and the closing phenylalanine or tryptophan. A D gene is named only where the DNA matches it firmly. Rows give clone size only sometimes, using once, few, many, or a class for an expanded clone.

d_gene,j_gene,v_gene,abundance,CDR3aa,CDR3nt
TRBD2,TRBJ2-7,TRBV6-5,NA,CASSPSGNYEQYF,TGTGCCAGCTCCCCTAGCGGAAATTACGAGCAGTACTTC
TRBD1,TRBJ1-5,TRBV30,NA,CAWSVGTGGQPQHF,TGTGCCTGGAGTGTGGGGACAGGGGGCCAGCCCCAGCATTTT
NA,TRBJ1-5,TRBV19,NA,CASGRETGEHF,TGTGCCAGCGGGAGGGAGACCGGGGAGCATTTT
NA,TRBJ2-7,TRBV9,NA,CASSASPGYEQYF,TGTGCCAGCAGCGCCAGCCCCGGGTACGAGCAGTACTTC
TRBD1,TRBJ1-1,TRBV5-6,NA,CASSPIQGTEAFF,TGTGCCAGCAGCCCGATACAGGGGACAGAAGCTTTCTTT
NA,TRBJ1-5,TRBV2,NA,CASSRDSYSNQPQHF,TGTGCCAGCAGCCGGGACTCCTATAGCAATCAGCCCCAGCATTTT
NA,TRBJ2-7,TRBV7-8,few,CASSLGGRLAYEQYF,TGTGCCAGCAGCTTAGGTGGGAGGCTAGCCTACGAGCAGTACTTC
TRBD1,TRBJ1-2,TRBV9,NA,CASSADPGQGPYGYTF,TGTGCCAGCAGCGCGGATCCGGGACAGGGGCCCTATGGCTACACCTTC
NA,TRBJ1-1,TRBV20-1,few,CSAGRPPEAFF,TGCAGTGCGGGGAGGCCCCCTGAAGCTTTCTTT
TRBD1,TRBJ2-1,TRBV5-1,NA,CASSLETGVNGEQFF,TGCGCCAGCAGCTTGGAGACAGGGGTTAATGGTGAGCAGTTCTTC